This is a list of T cell receptor beta chains from one sample in a study of a mutant IDH1 vaccine in newly diagnosed glioma. TCRdb's copy holds only in-frame clones and misses some; the assay was immunoSEQ multiplex PCR. The table has 60,000 to 75,000 clones, 75% to 85% seen once. Sample: PBMCs, taken from a glioma patient treated with radiotherapy, temozolomide or both. These receptors originate from a man aged 50 to 60 with glioma. Each CDR3 is given with its conserved first and last residue. The D gene is left open where the match is weak. Where a row states a size, it is once, few, many or the class of an expanded clone; other rows omit it.

size	D	V	J	DNA	CDR3
-	-	TRBV7-2	TRBJ1-2	TGTGCCAGCAGCCCAACCGCTAACCGGGGCTACACCTTC	CASSPTANRGYTF
few	-	TRBV7-9	TRBJ2-7	TGTGCCAGCAGCTTATTAGGGATCGACGAGCAGTACTTC	CASSLLGIDEQYF
-	TRBD2	TRBV30	TRBJ2-5	TGTGCCTGGAGTGTACGGCGGGGGTTCCAAGAGACCCAGTACTTC	CAWSVRRGFQETQYF
few	-	TRBV19	TRBJ1-5	TGTGCCAGTAGTATATCGGGGACAAGTGAGAAGCCCCAGCATTTT	CASSISGTSEKPQHF
-	TRBD2	TRBV5-4	TRBJ2-4	TGTGCCAGCAGCAATAGCGGGGGCTTAGCCAAAAACATTCAGTACTTC	CASSNSGGLAKNIQYF
-	-	TRBV6-1	TRBJ2-7	TGTGCCAGCACCAGGGGCTACGAGCAGTACTTC	CASTRGYEQYF
-	-	TRBV5-1	TRBJ2-7	TGCGCCAGCAGCTTTTTACAGGAGGGGTACGAGCAGTACTTC	CASSFLQEGYEQYF
-	-	TRBV4-3	TRBJ2-2	TGCGCCAGCAGCCTTAGAGGGAGTGAAGTCGGGGAGCTGTTTTTT	CASSLRGSEVGELFF
-	-	TRBV7-2	TRBJ2-3	TGTGCCAGCAGCTCCAGACAGGTCACGATCACAGATACGCAGTATTTT	CASSSRQVTITDTQYF
medium-sized	TRBD2	TRBV4-2	TRBJ2-7	TGTGCCAGCAGCTCTAGTTTGAGCGGGGGGCTGTACGAGCAGTACTTC	CASSSSLSGGLYEQYF
-	-	TRBV10-3	TRBJ2-3	TGTGCCATCATGGCCCCCCCGGATGGGGGGAAGGGGGTTACAGATACGCAGTATTTT	CAIMAPPDGGKGVTDTQYF
-	TRBD1	TRBV30	TRBJ1-4	TGTGCCTGGAATCGACAGGGGGCAAAGGAAAAACTGTTTTTT	CAWNRQGAKEKLFF
-	TRBD2	TRBV4-1	TRBJ2-6	TGCGCCAGCAGCCGGGGGGAGGGCTCTGGGGCCAACGTCCTGACTTTC	CASSRGEGSGANVLTF
-	TRBD1	TRBV19	TRBJ1-2	TGTGCCAGTAGTATCAGGGGGAACTATGGCTACACCTTC	CASSIRGNYGYTF
-	TRBD1	TRBV29-1	TRBJ2-1	TGCAGCACCCAACAGGGGAGCTCCTACAATGAGCAGTTCTTC	CSTQQGSSYNEQFF
-	-	TRBV6-5	TRBJ2-5	TGTGCCAGCAGGACTGTTTCTGAGACCCAGTACTTC	CASRTVSETQYF
few	-	TRBV18	TRBJ1-1	TGTGCCAGCTCACCGGAACAGCTGAACACTGAAGCTTTCTTT	CASSPEQLNTEAFF